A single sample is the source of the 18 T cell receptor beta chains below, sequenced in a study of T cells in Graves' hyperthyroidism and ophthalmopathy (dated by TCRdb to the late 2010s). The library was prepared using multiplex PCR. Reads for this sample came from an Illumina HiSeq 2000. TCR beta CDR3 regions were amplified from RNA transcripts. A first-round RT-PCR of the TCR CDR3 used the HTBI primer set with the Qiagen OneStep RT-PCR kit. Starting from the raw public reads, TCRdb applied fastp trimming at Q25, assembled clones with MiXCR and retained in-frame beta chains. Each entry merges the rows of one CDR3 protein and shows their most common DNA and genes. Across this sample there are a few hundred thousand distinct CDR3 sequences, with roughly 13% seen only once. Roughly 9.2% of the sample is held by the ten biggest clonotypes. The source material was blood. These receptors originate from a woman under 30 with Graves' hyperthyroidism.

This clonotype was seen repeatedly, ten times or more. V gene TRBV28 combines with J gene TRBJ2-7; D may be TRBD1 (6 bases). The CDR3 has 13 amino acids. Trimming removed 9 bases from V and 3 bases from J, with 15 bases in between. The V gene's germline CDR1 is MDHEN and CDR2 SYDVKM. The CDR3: CASEPGQDYEQYF. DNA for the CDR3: TGTGCCAGTGAACCGGGACAAGACTACGAGCAGTACTTC.

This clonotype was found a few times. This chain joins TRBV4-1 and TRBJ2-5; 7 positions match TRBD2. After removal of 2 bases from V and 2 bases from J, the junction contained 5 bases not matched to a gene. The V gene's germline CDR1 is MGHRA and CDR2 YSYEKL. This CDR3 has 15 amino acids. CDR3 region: CASSQLWGGQETQYF. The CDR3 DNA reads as TGCGCCAGCAGCCAACTCTGGGGGGGGCAAGAGACCCAGTACTTC.

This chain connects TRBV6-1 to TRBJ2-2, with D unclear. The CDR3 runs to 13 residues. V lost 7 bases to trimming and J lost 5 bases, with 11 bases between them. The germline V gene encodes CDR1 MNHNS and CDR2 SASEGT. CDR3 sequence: CASNVLGTGELFF. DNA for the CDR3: TGTGCCAGCAATGTTCTGGGAACCGGGGAGCTGTTTTTT.

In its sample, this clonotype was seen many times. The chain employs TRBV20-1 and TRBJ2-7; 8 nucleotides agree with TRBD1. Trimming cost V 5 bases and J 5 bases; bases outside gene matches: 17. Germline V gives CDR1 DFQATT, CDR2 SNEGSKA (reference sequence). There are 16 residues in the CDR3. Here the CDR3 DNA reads TGCAGTGCTCCGCCCCCGCGGAGGCAGGGGGCCCACGAGCAGTACTTC. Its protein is CSAPPPRRQGAHEQYF.

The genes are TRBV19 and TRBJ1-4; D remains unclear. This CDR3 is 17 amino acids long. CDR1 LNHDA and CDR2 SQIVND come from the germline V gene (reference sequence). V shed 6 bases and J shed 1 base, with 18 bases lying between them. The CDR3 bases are TGTGCCAGTAGCCACACCGTGCAGGAGAGAACTAATGAAAAACTGTTTTTT. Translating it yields CASSHTVQERTNEKLFF.

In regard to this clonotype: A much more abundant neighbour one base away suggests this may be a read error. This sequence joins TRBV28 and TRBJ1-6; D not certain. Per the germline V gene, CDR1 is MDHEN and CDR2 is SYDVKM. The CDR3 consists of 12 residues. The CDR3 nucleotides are TGTGCCTGCAGTACTTGGACGCAACCCCTCCACTTT. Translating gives CACSTWTQPLHF.

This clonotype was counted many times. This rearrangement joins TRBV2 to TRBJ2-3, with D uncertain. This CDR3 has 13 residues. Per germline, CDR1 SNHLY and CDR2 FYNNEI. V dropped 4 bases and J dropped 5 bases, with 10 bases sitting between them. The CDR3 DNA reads TGTGCCAGCAGTGCCGGTAGGGAAGATACGCAGTATTTT. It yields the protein CASSAGREDTQYF.

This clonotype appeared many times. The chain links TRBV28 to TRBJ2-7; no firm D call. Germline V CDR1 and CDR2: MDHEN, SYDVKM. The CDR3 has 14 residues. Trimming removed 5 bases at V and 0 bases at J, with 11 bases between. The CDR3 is CASSGPNISYEQYF. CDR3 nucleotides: TGTGCCAGCAGTGGGCCCAATATCTCCTACGAGCAGTACTTC.

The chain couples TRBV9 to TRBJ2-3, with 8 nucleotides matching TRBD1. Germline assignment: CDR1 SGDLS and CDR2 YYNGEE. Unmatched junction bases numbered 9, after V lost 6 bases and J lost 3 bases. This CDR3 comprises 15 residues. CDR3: CASNHRDRPTDTQYF. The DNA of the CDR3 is TGTGCCAGCAACCATCGGGACAGGCCAACAGATACGCAGTATTTT.

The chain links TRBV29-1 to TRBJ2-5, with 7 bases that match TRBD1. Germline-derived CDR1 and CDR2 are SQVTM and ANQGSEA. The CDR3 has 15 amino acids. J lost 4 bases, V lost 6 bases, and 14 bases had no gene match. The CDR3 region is CSVGDSLAGAETQYF. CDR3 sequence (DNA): TGCAGCGTGGGGGACAGCTTAGCCGGGGCAGAGACCCAGTACTTC.

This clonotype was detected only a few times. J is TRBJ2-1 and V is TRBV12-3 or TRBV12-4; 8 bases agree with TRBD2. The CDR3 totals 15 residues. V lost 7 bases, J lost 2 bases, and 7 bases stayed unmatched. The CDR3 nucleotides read TGTGCCAGCAACCGTCGGGGGGGTCCCTACAATGAGCAGTTCTTC. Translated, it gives CASNRRGGPYNEQFF.

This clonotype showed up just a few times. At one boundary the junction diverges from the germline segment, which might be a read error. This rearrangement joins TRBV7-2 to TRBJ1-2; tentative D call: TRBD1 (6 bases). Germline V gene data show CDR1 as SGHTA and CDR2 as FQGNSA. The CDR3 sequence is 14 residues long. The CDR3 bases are TGTGCCAGCGGCTTGGGCCAGGGGAGGCGTGGCTACACCTTC. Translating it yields CASGLGQGRRGYTF. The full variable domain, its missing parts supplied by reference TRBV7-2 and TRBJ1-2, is GAGVSQSPSNKVTEKGKDVELRCDPISGHTALYWYRQSLGQGLEFLIYFQGNSAPDKSGLPSDRFSAERTGGSVSTLTIQRTQQEDSAVYLCASGLGQGRRGYTFGSGTRLTVV.

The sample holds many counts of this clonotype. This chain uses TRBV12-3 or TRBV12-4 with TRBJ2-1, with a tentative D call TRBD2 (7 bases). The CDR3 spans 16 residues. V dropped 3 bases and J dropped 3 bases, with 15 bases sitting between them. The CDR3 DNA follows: TGTGCCAGCAGTTTCAGTGCGGGGGCCAACTACAATGAGCAGTTCTTC. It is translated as CASSFSAGANYNEQFF.

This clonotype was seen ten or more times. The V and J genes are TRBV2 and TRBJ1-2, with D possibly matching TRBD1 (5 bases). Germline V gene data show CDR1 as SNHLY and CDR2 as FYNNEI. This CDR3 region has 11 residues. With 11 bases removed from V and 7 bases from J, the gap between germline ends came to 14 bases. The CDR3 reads CAGTPGTGYTF. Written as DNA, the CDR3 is TGTGCCGGGACTCCCGGGACTGGCTACACCTTC.

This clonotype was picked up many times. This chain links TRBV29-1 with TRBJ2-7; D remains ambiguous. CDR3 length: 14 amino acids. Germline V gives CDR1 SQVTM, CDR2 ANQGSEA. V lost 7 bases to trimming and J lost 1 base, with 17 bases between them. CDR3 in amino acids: CSAARTTRSYEQYF. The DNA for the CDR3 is TGCAGCGCGGCACGGACCACAAGGTCCTACGAGCAGTACTTC.

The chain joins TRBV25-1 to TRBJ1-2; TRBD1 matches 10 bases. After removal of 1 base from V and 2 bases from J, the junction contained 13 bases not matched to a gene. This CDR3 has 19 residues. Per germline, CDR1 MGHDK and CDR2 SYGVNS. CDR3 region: CASSESPGDRGRGNYGYTF. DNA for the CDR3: TGTGCCAGCAGTGAATCTCCGGGGGACAGGGGAAGGGGCAACTATGGCTACACCTTC.

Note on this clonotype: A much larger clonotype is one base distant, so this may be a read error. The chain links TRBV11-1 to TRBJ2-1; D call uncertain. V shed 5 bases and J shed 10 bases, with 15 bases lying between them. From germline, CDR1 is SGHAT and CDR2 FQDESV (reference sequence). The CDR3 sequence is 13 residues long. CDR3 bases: TGTGCCAGCAGCGGCGAAGTTAGGTGGGAGCAGTTCTTC. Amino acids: CASSGEVRWEQFF.

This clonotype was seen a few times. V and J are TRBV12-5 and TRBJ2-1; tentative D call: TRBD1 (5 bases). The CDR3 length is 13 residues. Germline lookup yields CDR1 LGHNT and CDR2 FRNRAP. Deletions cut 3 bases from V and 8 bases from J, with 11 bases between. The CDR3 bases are TGTGCTAGTGGTTTTGCCCAGGGCCATGAGCAGTTCTTC. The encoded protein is CASGFAQGHEQFF. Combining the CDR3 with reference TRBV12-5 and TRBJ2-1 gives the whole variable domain DARVTQTPRHKVTEMGQEVTMRCQPILGHNTVFWYRQTMMQGLELLAYFRNRAPLDDSGMPKDRFSAEMPDATLATLKIQPSEPRDSAVYFCASGFAQGHEQFFGPGTRLTVL.